This is a list of T cell receptor beta chains from one sample in a study of T cell changes during pregnancy in multiple sclerosis. Data came from immunoSEQ multiplex PCR; TCRdb stores just in-frame clones and leaves some out. This sample has 47,000 or so clones, with 90% to 95% found just once. This material consisted of CD4+ T cells from peripheral blood mononuclear cells, taken in the first trimester of pregnancy. The receptors shown here come from a female donor with multiple sclerosis, enrolled in a pregnancy study. The conserved cysteine and the conserved F or W are not part of the CDR3 here. Part of the rows lack a size; the others show once, few, many or a class for expanded clones.

J: TRBJ2-3
V: TRBV7-2
size: once
CDR3: ASSLVGLAGGPVDTQY

J: TRBJ1-3
V: TRBV12-5
size: NA
CDR3: ASGFAFKDSSSGNTIY

J: TRBJ1-1
V: TRBV19
size: NA
CDR3: ASNRDRGGNTEAF

J: TRBJ1-2
V: TRBV6-1
size: NA
CDR3: ASSEVGRVYGYT

J: TRBJ1-6
V: TRBV10-2
size: NA
CDR3: ASRGQVDNSPLH

J: TRBJ2-5
V: TRBV14
size: NA
CDR3: ASTEDSGTSGVETQY

J: TRBJ1-1
V: TRBV29-1
size: NA
CDR3: SVVLDTEAF

J: TRBJ1-5
V: TRBV30
size: NA
CDR3: AWKGTGLGNQPQH

J: TRBJ1-2
V: TRBV6-5
size: NA
CDR3: ASSYLQGSANYGYT

J: TRBJ1-1
V: TRBV7-2
size: NA
CDR3: ASSRRGLVSEAF

J: TRBJ2-7
V: TRBV5-3
size: NA
CDR3: ARSLPRTRHSSSSYEQY

J: TRBJ2-5
V: TRBV7-8
size: NA
CDR3: ASSSVGTYQETQY

J: TRBJ2-7
V: TRBV19
size: once
CDR3: ASSSRTGTYEQY

J: TRBJ1-5
V: TRBV27
size: NA
CDR3: ASSFRGGNQPQH

J: TRBJ2-5
V: TRBV7-6
size: NA
CDR3: ASSRGLAGQETQY

J: TRBJ2-5
V: TRBV15
size: NA
CDR3: ATSRVTGGPETQY

J: TRBJ1-4
V: TRBV5-4
size: NA
CDR3: AASGGNNEKLF

J: TRBJ1-3
V: TRBV27
size: NA
CDR3: ATRRGGVSGNTIY

J: TRBJ1-5
V: TRBV11-2
size: NA
CDR3: ASSPRGNSNQPQH

J: TRBJ2-1
V: TRBV18
size: once
CDR3: ASSLTRSGGPPLHNYNEQF

J: TRBJ2-3
V: TRBV6-4
size: NA
CDR3: ASSAKSAGRTDTQY

J: TRBJ2-7
V: TRBV10-3
size: NA
CDR3: AISESGQGDYEQY

J: TRBJ1-2
V: TRBV20-1
size: once
CDR3: SATGGYGYT

J: TRBJ1-5
V: TRBV19
size: NA
CDR3: ASSMLPGYQPQH

J: TRBJ1-1
V: TRBV14
size: NA
CDR3: ASSQSGTGMLTEAF

J: TRBJ2-3
V: TRBV7-6
size: NA
CDR3: ASSLNPGNTDTQY

J: TRBJ2-7
V: TRBV10-1
size: NA
CDR3: ASMKAGGPGEQY

J: TRBJ1-4
V: TRBV6-6
size: NA
CDR3: ASSHGTTNEKLF

J: TRBJ2-1
V: TRBV10-3
size: NA
CDR3: AISDGGAYEQF

J: TRBJ2-2
V: TRBV6-7
size: NA
CDR3: ASKRDRGPPLNTGELF

J: TRBJ2-7
V: TRBV18
size: few
CDR3: ASSRTDSDYEQY

J: TRBJ1-1
V: TRBV13
size: NA
CDR3: ASSWGQGRTEAF

J: TRBJ1-6
V: TRBV27
size: NA
CDR3: ASRPARGLGSPLH

J: TRBJ1-5
V: TRBV7-9
size: NA
CDR3: ASSPLSVNNQPQH

J: TRBJ1-6
V: TRBV7-9
size: NA
CDR3: ASSRTGAIRNSPLH

J: TRBJ2-3
V: TRBV11-3
size: NA
CDR3: ASSSTSGTQY

J: TRBJ1-2
V: TRBV6-4
size: NA
CDR3: ASSDRGTGKIGYT

J: TRBJ2-7
V: TRBV6-5
size: NA
CDR3: ASSYLGLAGVDEQY

J: TRBJ1-5
V: TRBV6-6
size: once
CDR3: ASGDRVGNQPQH

J: TRBJ1-6
V: TRBV11-2
size: NA
CDR3: ASSPYSLRIRASPLH

J: TRBJ2-1
V: TRBV6-1
size: NA
CDR3: ASSDNNEQF

J: TRBJ2-5
V: TRBV4-1
size: NA
CDR3: ASTLGQGHKTQY